One and the same sample provided the 12 T cell receptor beta chains below, sequenced in a study of OX40 agonist ivuxolimab in advanced cancers. TCRdb's copy holds only in-frame clones and misses some; the assay was immunoSEQ multiplex PCR. The sample consists of approximately 50,000 clones, roughly 80% of them appearing once. The specimen was CD4+ or CD8+ T cells sorted from blood, collected in a trial of the OX40 agonist ivuxolimab. These receptors were taken from an adult with an advanced solid tumor such as melanoma, head and neck, liver or kidney cancer.

The chain joins TRBV19 to TRBJ1-6; no firm D call. Trimming removed 0 bases at V and 10 bases at J, with 16 bases between. This CDR3 has 16 residues. Germline V gene lookup returns CDR1 LNHDA and CDR2 SQIVND (reference sequence). The CDR3 DNA follows: TGTGCCAGTAGTATAGAGCGGGATTATGCGTGGTCACCCCTCCACTTT. Residues: CASSIERDYAWSPLHF.

The chain couples TRBV7-9 to TRBJ2-5, with D possibly being TRBD1 (5 bases). Germline V gene data show CDR1 as SEHNR and CDR2 as FQNEAQ (reference sequence). V lost 5 bases and J lost 7, with 20 bases in between. This CDR3 is 15 amino acids long. The CDR3 loop reads CASSLGPTEPRTQYF. The CDR3 region has the DNA TGTGCCAGCAGCCTGGGGCCTACAGAGCCTAGGACCCAGTACTTC.

The V call is TRBV6-5, the J call TRBJ2-7; D may be TRBD2 (6 bases). The CDR3 totals 15 residues. The germline V gene encodes CDR1 MNHEY and CDR2 SVGAGI. Trimming took 4 bases from V and 0 from J, leaving 13 bases between them. The CDR3 DNA sequence: TGTGCCAGCAGTTCGGAGGGTAGGCCCTCCTACGAGCAGTACTTC. Protein: CASSSEGRPSYEQYF.

V and J are TRBV6-6 and TRBJ2-7; 7 nucleotides match TRBD1. This CDR3 is 14 amino acids long. The J segment lost 3 bases and the V segment lost 2 bases, leaving 4 bases of the junction unmatched. Germline V gene lookup returns CDR1 MNHNY and CDR2 SVGAGI (reference sequence). CDR3: CASSYAGGSYEQYF. CDR3 bases: TGTGCCAGCAGTTACGCAGGGGGAAGCTACGAGCAGTACTTC.

The gene calls are TRBV9 and TRBJ1-4; TRBD1 is a possible D gene (5 bases). Trimming took 0 bases from V and 8 from J, leaving 14 bases between them. This CDR3 is 15 amino acids long. Germline V gene lookup returns CDR1 SGDLS and CDR2 YYNGEE. CDR3 DNA: TGTGCCAGCAGCGTAGGAGGGGCCAAGCCCGAAAAACTGTTTTTT. Its protein product is CASSVGGAKPEKLFF. The full variable domain, in which reference TRBV9 and TRBJ1-4 provide the parts outside the CDR3, is DSGVTQTPKHLITATGQRVTLRCSPRSGDLSVYWYQQSLDQGLQFLIQYYNGEERAKGNILERFSAQQFPDLHSELNLSSLELGDSALYFCASSVGGAKPEKLFFGSGTQLSVL.

The chain couples TRBV28 to TRBJ2-4, with D possibly matching TRBD2 (6 bases). Germline loops: CDR1 MDHEN, CDR2 SYDVKM. The CDR3 is 14 residues long. With 6 bases removed from V and 8 bases from J, the gap between germline ends came to 17 bases. The CDR3, as DNA: TGTGCCAGCAGGACCTCGGTGGGGGGACACATTCAGTACTTC. Protein sequence: CASRTSVGGHIQYF.

The chain links TRBV11-1 to TRBJ1-1; D gene ambiguous. V was cut by 2 bases and J by 3 bases, with 10 bases left in between. This CDR3 has 14 residues. Germline assignment: CDR1 SGHAT and CDR2 FQDESV (reference sequence). CDR3 sequence (DNA): TGTGCCAGCAGCTTAACTCCAGTCGACACTGAAGCTTTCTTT. This sequence encodes CASSLTPVDTEAFF. The whole variable domain, remainder taken from reference TRBV11-1 and TRBJ1-1, is EAEVAQSPRYKITEKSQAVAFWCDPISGHATLYWYRQILGQGPELLVQFQDESVVDDSQLPKDRFSAERLKGVDSTLKIQPAELGDSAMYLCASSLTPVDTEAFFGQGTRLTVV.

There are a few counts of this clone. The chain recombines TRBV5-1 with TRBJ1-2, with 7 bases lining up with TRBD1. Germline-derived CDR1 and CDR2 are SGHRS and YFSETQ. This CDR3 region has 19 residues. V was pared by 6 bases and J by 5 bases, with 25 bases of the junction left unmatched. The CDR3 sequence: CASTTGSLSDSTGKYGYTF. The CDR3, as DNA: TGCGCCAGCACGACCGGGTCCCTGTCTGACTCGACAGGGAAGTATGGCTACACCTTC.

The chain couples TRBV6-8 to TRBJ2-1, with D uncertain. The CDR3 is 13 residues long. Germline CDR1 and CDR2: MNHGY and SAAAGT. CDR3 loop: CARGRVRNDEQFF. CDR3 nucleotides: TGTGCGAGAGGCCGGGTGCGAAATGATGAGCAGTTCTTC.

The chain uses TRBV6-1 and TRBJ2-3; D is uncertain. The V end lost 1 base, the J end lost 7 bases, and 6 bases lay between the germline ends. This CDR3 comprises 12 residues. CDR1 and CDR2 from the germline V gene are MNHNS and SASEGT. The chain's CDR3 is CASSEEGYTQYF. DNA of the CDR3: TGTGCCAGCAGTGAAGAGGGTTATACGCAGTATTTT.

This clone has only one observation. The rearrangement links TRBV5-1 to TRBJ2-5, with D perhaps TRBD1 (5 bases). The CDR3 is made up of 13 amino acids. The germline V gene has CDR1 SGHRS and CDR2 YFSETQ. V was shortened by 4 bases and J by 9 bases, with 16 bases between the two germline ends. This chain's CDR3 is CASSPGQEAAQYF. In DNA, the CDR3 is TGCGCCAGCAGCCCCGGACAAGAGGCGGCCCAGTACTTC.

J is TRBJ2-5 and V is TRBV6-5; a weak D match, TRBD1 (5 bases). The germline V gene has CDR1 MNHEY and CDR2 SVGAGI. The CDR3 runs to 11 residues. The V gene lost 7 bases and the J gene lost 5 bases, with 8 bases spanning the gap. The CDR3 DNA is TGTGCCAGCACCTCAGGGGAGACCCAGTACTTC. Amino acid sequence: CASTSGETQYF.